This paragraph reports one TCR beta chain. Its recognized antigen is unknown. Base qualities are missing; no much larger clone stands one base away. The CDR3 numbers 14 residues from cysteine through phenylalanine. The only DNA kept is the CDR3, 42 bases in frame from the first base. According to the germline V gene (reference sequence), CDR1 reads GTSNPN and CDR2 reads SVGIG. Between the V and J ends, shortened by 2 bases and 7 bases respectively, the junction contains 15 bases. Library preparation employed the immunoSEQ multiplex PCR assay. Rearranged TCR beta chain sequences were amplified using the hsTCRB Kit according to the manufacturer's protocol. Sequencing of TCRB libraries was carried out on an Illumina MiSeq. The paper's processing steps were these. The proprietary platform of the kit vendor was used for demultiplexing, trimming and gene mapping. TCRdb obtained this table from immuneACCESS and retained in-frame rearrangements with V and J assigned. These tables miss some clones; where compared with another copy, unresolved V genes account for less than half of the shortfall, and the remainder is unexplained. Clone size and V and J calls were adopted from that table, with D and trimming inferred from the DNA. Present in this sample are some 63,000 clones, 74% of which were seen just once. The ten largest clones capture 4.5% to 5% of the sample.

The record originates from a study of a mutant IDH1 vaccine in newly diagnosed glioma (dated by TCRdb to about 2021). Looking at the study overall: Vaccination began 4-6 weeks after radiotherapy alone, or alongside temozolomide cycles in the chemotherapy-containing groups. Before enrollment, most patients had been given radiochemotherapy with temozolomide as standard therapy, while the rest had received either radiotherapy alone or temozolomide alone. Visit V12 was the week-35 safety follow-up and visit V13 was the week-47 end of study. The roughly 30 treated patients were around 60% male and about 40% female, with a mean age of about 43 years. For exploratory analyses, longitudinal TCRB deep sequencing was carried out in 25 treated patients wherever samples were available. Six visits were used for peripheral blood collection: V03 (baseline), V05, V07, V10, V12 and V13. Overall study results and their limits: Immune responses induced by the vaccine were seen in around 93% of patients across multiple MHC alleles. According to the authors, sample limitations meant that analyses of patient blood samples could not be reproduced. Pseudoprogression appeared unrelated to alterations in the top peripheral T cell clonotypes detected by TCRB sequencing. Availability determined which PBMC samples were chosen for TCRB deep sequencing.

The time point label on this specimen signifies: week 35, safety follow-up. Every vaccine dose consisted of 300 ug of a 20-mer mutant IDH1 peptide in Montanide, administered subcutaneously together with topical imiquimod. Eight vaccinations were administered to patients in weeks 1, 3, 5, 7, 11, 15, 19 and 23, corresponding to visits V03 through V10. The donors had newly diagnosed IDH1-mutant astrocytomas of WHO grade 3 or 4 that showed loss of nuclear ATRX. The samples were drawn from NOA16, a multicentre, single-arm, open-label phase I trial in Germany that tested a mutant IDH1 peptide vaccine in humans for the first time. The DNeasy Blood and Tissue Kit was used to extract genomic DNA from EDTA blood for TCRB sequencing.

The rearrangement joined TRBV30 to TRBJ1-5; TRBD1 could be the D gene, as 6 bases match. The specimen was PBMCs, collected from a glioma patient whose treatment included an IDH1 peptide vaccine. The TCR sequence derives from a man aged 50 to 59 with glioma. The CDR3 protein sequence reads: CAWSIPQGRQPQHF. Read as DNA, the sequence is TGTGCCTGGAGTATACCCCAGGGGCGACAGCCCCAGCATTTT.